Each of the 14 T cell receptor beta chains below was sequenced from the same sample in a study of molecular identifiers for immune sequencing clone quantification. TCRdb re-called the PCR reads through MiXCR, storing one row per CDR3 protein. The table lists about 40,000 distinct CDR3 sequences, nearly 25% of them singletons, with just under 1% in the top ten. The sample consisted of naive CD8+ T cells from blood, with Jurkat cell RNA spiked in. Described subset: FACS-sorted CD8+CD4-CCR7+CD45RA+ naive T cells. The receptors stem from a human donor in good health. Some libraries in this study had Jurkat cell RNA spiked in.

Remarks on this clonotype: A read error may account for a junction end that differs from germline. This chain uses TRBV7-2 with TRBJ2-3, with D perhaps matching TRBD2 (6 bases). The CDR3 covers 16 residues. CDR1 is SGHTA and CDR2 is FQGNSA in the germline V gene. The CDR3 region has the DNA TGTGCCAGCAGCTTAGCTCATGGGGGGTTCACAGCTACGCAGTCTTTT. Its translation: CASSLAHGGFTATQSF.

As concerns this clonotype: Germline is not matched at one junction end, which may reflect a read error. The chain uses TRBV13 and TRBJ2-4; D possibly uses TRBD1 or TRBD2 (5 bases each). This CDR3 is built from 16 residues. Germline CDR1 and CDR2: PRHDT and FYEKMQ (reference sequence). CDR3: CASSLAARGPNNIQYF. CDR3 DNA sequence: TGTGCCAGCAGCTTAGCCGCACGGGGCCCCAACAACATTCAGTACTTC.

In this sample, this clonotype turned up many times. This rearrangement joins TRBV5-4 to TRBJ2-7; D is uncertain. V was clipped by 0 bases and J by 6 bases, with 10 bases between them. Germline assignment: CDR1 SGHNT and CDR2 YYREEE (reference sequence). This CDR3 contains 13 residues. The CDR3 nucleotides read TGTGCCAGCAGCTTGGAGACCTCCGGCGAGCAGTACTTC. This sequence encodes CASSLETSGEQYF.

This chain links TRBV20-1 with TRBJ2-1; TRBD2 is a possible D gene (6 bases). Germline CDR1 is DFQATT and CDR2 is SNEGSKA (reference sequence). The CDR3 is 14 amino acids. With 3 bases removed from V and 3 bases from J, the gap between germline ends came to 12 bases. In DNA form, the CDR3 reads TGCAGTGCTAGTCAGGGACTCTACTACAATGAGCAGTTCTTC. This codes for CSASQGLYYNEQFF.

As for this clonotype: This may come from a read error, since a much larger clone is one base off. CDR3 protein: CASSSLDTEALF. DNA of the CDR3: TGTGCCAGCAGCTCCCTCGATACTGAAGCTTTGTTT. This rearrangement joins TRBV11-2 to TRBJ1-1; D ambiguous. The CDR3 length is 12 residues. In germline, CDR1 is SGHAT, CDR2 FQNNGV.

The V call is TRBV30, the J call TRBJ2-3; no clear D. Germline assignment: CDR1 GTSNPN and CDR2 SVGIG (reference sequence). The V end lost 0 bases, the J end lost 4 bases, and 8 bases lay between the germline ends. The CDR3 is 13 amino acids. DNA of the CDR3: TGTGCCTGGAGTGTAGCAGCACCAGATACGCAGTATTTT. It translates to CAWSVAAPDTQYF.

This clonotype was observed at least ten times. The chain employs TRBV28 and TRBJ2-5, with D possibly being TRBD2 (6 bases). This CDR3 spans 14 amino acids. V shed 7 bases and J shed 0 bases, with 12 bases lying between them. Germline-derived CDR1 and CDR2 are MDHEN and SYDVKM. CDR3 coding DNA: TGTGCCAGCACCCCCCTAGCGAACCAAGAGACCCAGTACTTC. Translation gives CASTPLANQETQYF. The full variable domain, in which reference TRBV28 and TRBJ2-5 provide the parts outside the CDR3, is DVKVTQSSRYLVKRTGEKVFLECVQDMDHENMFWYRQDPGLGLRLIYFSYDVKMKEKGDIPEGYSVSREKKERFSLILESASTNQTSMYLCASTPLANQETQYFGPGTRLLVL.

This clonotype was seen at least ten times. The genes are TRBV29-1 and TRBJ2-2; the D gene is possibly TRBD1 (7 bases). The CDR3 runs to 18 residues. Germline V gene sequence: CDR1 SQVTM, CDR2 ANQGSEA. The V gene lost 3 bases and the J gene lost 5 bases, with 25 bases spanning the gap. DNA of the CDR3: TGCAGCGTTGAGGGGTCGGACTCAGGGGGGAGTGAGACCGGGGAGCTGTTTTTT. Protein sequence: CSVEGSDSGGSETGELFF.

Regarding this clonotype: This may arise from a read error, as a much more abundant clone is one base away. V is TRBV7-9 and J is TRBJ1-1, with D unclear. CDR3 length: 12 amino acids. Germline values: CDR1 SEHNR, CDR2 FQNEAQ (reference sequence). Between the trimmed V and J ends, which lost 4 bases and 6 bases, there was a span of 9 bases. The CDR3 DNA sequence: TGTGCCAGCAGCTCCCACGATTCTGAAGCTTTCTTT. Translated, it gives CASSSHDSEAFF.

This clonotype was picked up many times. The chain has TRBV4-1 and TRBJ1-1, with D tentatively TRBD1 (5 bases). Germline CDR1 reads MGHRA; CDR2 reads YSYEKL. The V gene lost 6 bases and the J gene lost 11 bases, with 25 bases spanning the gap. The CDR3 has 15 residues. The CDR3 DNA sequence: TGCGCCAGCAGAACCGGGACGGCTATCTCTTGGGATGCTTTCTTT. Its translation is CASRTGTAISWDAFF.

This clonotype has ten or more counts. V usage is TRBV7-2 and J usage is TRBJ2-7; 7 bases are shared with TRBD1. With V trimmed by 5 bases and J by 1 base, 11 bases remained unmatched. Germline V gene data show CDR1 as SGHTA and CDR2 as FQGNSA. CDR3 length: 16 amino acids. The CDR3 here is CASSPTTGAYSYEQYF. CDR3 bases: TGTGCCAGCAGCCCTACCACAGGGGCGTATTCCTACGAGCAGTACTTC. The full variable domain, its missing parts supplied by reference TRBV7-2 and TRBJ2-7, is GAGVSQSPSNKVTEKGKDVELRCDPISGHTALYWYRQSLGQGLEFLIYFQGNSAPDKSGLPSDRFSAERTGGSVSTLTIQRTQQEDSAVYLCASSPTTGAYSYEQYFGPGTRLTVT.

This clonotype was picked up one time. This sequence joins TRBV7-9 and TRBJ2-5; D gene ambiguous. The V gene's germline CDR1 is SEHNR and CDR2 FQNEAQ (reference sequence). CDR3 size: 13 residues. V was shortened by 5 bases and J by 4 bases, with 11 bases between the two germline ends. The CDR3 spells CASSPPLRETQYF. DNA for the CDR3: TGTGCCAGCAGCCCCCCCCTCCGAGAGACCCAGTACTTC.

This rearrangement joins TRBV7-9 to TRBJ1-4; no reliable D call. CDR3 length: 16 residues. Germline loops: CDR1 SEHNR, CDR2 FQNEAQ (reference sequence). The germline V and J ends were trimmed by 5 bases and 7 bases, with 20 bases remaining between them. In DNA, the CDR3 is TGTGCCAGCAGCCCCTCCCTGAGAGCTCATAGTGAAAAACTGTTTTTT. Its protein is CASSPSLRAHSEKLFF.

The chain carries TRBV19 and TRBJ2-7, with 7 bases that match TRBD2. Germline CDR1 reads LNHDA; CDR2 reads SQIVND (reference sequence). Unmatched junction bases numbered 4, after V lost 3 bases and J lost 5 bases. The CDR3 is 13 residues long. The CDR3 spells CASSIIGRNEQYF. The CDR3 region has the DNA TGTGCCAGTAGTATTATCGGGAGGAACGAGCAGTACTTC. The variable domain in full, completed from reference TRBV19 and TRBJ2-7, reads DGGITQSPKYLFRKEGQNVTLSCEQNLNHDAMYWYRQDPGQGLRLIYYSQIVNDFQKGDIAEGYSVSREKKESFPLTVTSAQKNPTAFYLCASSIIGRNEQYFGPGTRLTVT.